Below, 14 T cell receptor beta chains from the same sample are listed, as sequenced in a study of cytomegalovirus exposure and HLA in healthy donors. The primer mix had 60 Vbeta and 13 Jbeta primers. Assay: immunoSEQ multiplex PCR; the TCRdb copy retains only in-frame clones and omits some. The sample carries around 180,000 clones, about three quarters recorded once. Sequencing was done on a sample of PBMCs. The receptor set was obtained from a woman in her thirties or forties in good health and CMV-seronegative.

The rearrangement joins TRBV9 to TRBJ1-3; TRBD1 might be the D (5 bases). The germline gives CDR1 SGDLS, CDR2 YYNGEE. The V end was cut by 0 bases, the J end by 4 bases, with 11 bases between. The CDR3 contains 15 residues. CDR3 nucleotide sequence: TGTGCCAGCAGCGTAGTGGCAGGGTCGGGAAACACCATATATTTT. It codes for CASSVVAGSGNTIYF. Full variable domain (outside the CDR3, taken from reference TRBV9 and TRBJ1-3): DSGVTQTPKHLITATGQRVTLRCSPRSGDLSVYWYQQSLDQGLQFLIQYYNGEERAKGNILERFSAQQFPDLHSELNLSSLELGDSALYFCASSVVAGSGNTIYFGEGSWLTVV.

J is TRBJ2-6 and V is TRBV11-2; tentative D call: TRBD1 (5 bases). The CDR3 extends over 15 amino acids. V lost 5 bases and J lost 4, with 12 bases in between. Germline assignment: CDR1 SGHAT and CDR2 FQNNGV. This chain's CDR3 is CASSARGSGANVLTF. The CDR3 DNA is TGTGCCAGCAGCGCTAGGGGCTCGGGGGCCAACGTCCTGACTTTC. Full variable domain (rest looked up from reference TRBV11-2 and TRBJ2-6): EAGVAQSPRYKIIEKRQSVAFWCNPISGHATLYWYQQILGQGPKLLIQFQNNGVVDDSQLPKDRFSAERLKGVDSTLKIQPAKLEDSAVYLCASSARGSGANVLTFGAGSRLTVL.

The V gene is TRBV30, the J gene TRBJ1-1; tentative D call: TRBD1 (6 bases). The V end lost 2 bases, the J end lost 10 bases, and 23 bases lay between the germline ends. This CDR3 is 15 amino acids long. The germline V gene encodes CDR1 GTSNPN and CDR2 SVGIG (reference sequence). The CDR3 coding sequence is TGTGCCTGGAGTAGGGGGGAGGGAAACCCTGTTGGAGCTTTCTTT. Protein: CAWSRGEGNPVGAFF.

The chain joins TRBV6-1 to TRBJ2-7, with no clear D. This CDR3 spans 14 amino acids. From germline, CDR1 is MNHNS and CDR2 SASEGT. The ends were cut back, 6 bases at V and 0 bases at J, with 12 bases in the middle. The CDR3 bases are TGTGCCAGCAGCAACTTCGAGAGCTCCTACGAGCAGTACTTC. Its protein is CASSNFESSYEQYF.

This clone occurred once. V is TRBV7-6 and J is TRBJ2-2; 8 bases fit TRBD2. This CDR3 has 16 residues. Germline lookup yields CDR1 SGHVS and CDR2 FNYEAQ. V shed 3 bases and J 4 bases; nucleotides not matched to a gene: 7. CDR3 in amino acids: CASSFDGRAITGELFF. CDR3 DNA: TGTGCCAGCAGCTTTGACGGGAGGGCGATCACCGGGGAGCTGTTTTTT.

The chain employs TRBV7-3 and TRBJ2-2, with 7 bases lining up with TRBD2. There are 16 residues in the CDR3. Germline lookup yields CDR1 SGHTA and CDR2 FQGTGA. V lost 5 bases, J lost 2 bases, and 8 bases stayed unmatched. CDR3 protein: CASSLSPSGNTGELFF. CDR3 sequence (DNA): TGTGCCAGCAGCCTCTCTCCTAGCGGCAACACCGGGGAGCTGTTTTTT.

The J gene is TRBJ2-2, the V gene TRBV11-3; 7 nucleotides line up with TRBD2. J lost 6 bases, V lost 5 bases, and 6 bases had no gene match. Germline V gene sequence: CDR1 SGHNT, CDR2 YENEEA. This CDR3 region has 14 residues. The CDR3 region has the DNA TGTGCCAGCAGCCCCCGTCGGGGGGCCGGGGAGCTGTTTTTT. It specifies CASSPRRGAGELFF.

This chain joins TRBV7-3 and TRBJ2-1; D unclear. The CDR3 runs to 15 residues. Per the germline V gene, CDR1 is SGHTA and CDR2 is FQGTGA. V gave up 3 bases and J gave up 0 bases, with 9 bases separating them. As DNA, the CDR3 is TGTGCCAGCAGCTTGATGCGGAGCTCCTACAATGAGCAGTTCTTC. Amino acid sequence: CASSLMRSSYNEQFF.

The rearrangement uses TRBV9 and TRBJ1-1; no clear D. With 1 base removed from V and 11 bases from J, the gap between germline ends came to 15 bases. CDR1 SGDLS and CDR2 YYNGEE come from the germline V gene. The CDR3 length is 13 residues. The CDR3 spells CASSVTGVGEAFF. CDR3 in DNA: TGTGCCAGCAGCGTAACCGGAGTGGGAGAGGCTTTCTTT.

The chain combines TRBV30 with TRBJ2-5, with TRBD1 matching over 8 bases. CDR1 GTSNPN and CDR2 SVGIG come from the germline V gene (reference sequence). The CDR3 runs 15 residues. V was pared by 3 bases and J by 6 bases, with 12 bases of the junction left unmatched. Here the CDR3 reads CAWRHAGQGWKTQYF. CDR3 nucleotides: TGTGCCTGGAGACATGCCGGACAGGGCTGGAAGACCCAGTACTTC.

This clone showed up just a few times. CDR3 nucleotides: TGTGCCAGCAGTTACGCCAGGGACAGACAAGAGACCCAGTACTTC. This translates into CASSYARDRQETQYF. V and J are TRBV6-5 and TRBJ2-5; TRBD1 aligns across 7 bases. CDR1 MNHEY and CDR2 SVGAGI come from the germline V gene. The CDR3 sequence is 15 residues long. Trimming removed 2 bases from V and 2 bases from J; junction bases left unmatched: 5.

This sequence joins TRBV7-7 and TRBJ1-2; no firm D call. The germline CDR1 and CDR2 sequences are SSHAT and FNYEAQ (reference sequence). The CDR3 spans 14 residues. V was shortened by 2 bases and J by 7 bases, with 14 bases between the two germline ends. CDR3 loop: CASSLSEESVGYTF. CDR3 nucleotide sequence: TGTGCCAGCAGCTTATCAGAGGAGTCGGTTGGCTACACCTTC.

The V call is TRBV6-1, the J call TRBJ1-4; possibly TRBD1 for D (6 bases). This CDR3 is built from 15 residues. Trimming stripped 4 bases from V and 7 bases from J, with 16 bases between. Germline V CDR1 and CDR2: MNHNS, SASEGT. This CDR3 reads CASSATGNRGEKLFF. As DNA, the CDR3 is TGTGCCAGCAGTGCCACAGGGAATAGAGGTGAAAAACTGTTTTTT.

This clone was picked up one time. This chain connects TRBV2 to TRBJ1-1; TRBD1 aligns across 10 bases. The germline V gene encodes CDR1 SNHLY and CDR2 FYNNEI. This CDR3 is built from 16 residues. V gave up 5 bases and J gave up 6 bases; unmatched junction bases: 12. The CDR3 DNA is TGTGCCAGCAGTCTTTACATGGGACAGGGGAGATCTGAAGCTTTCTTT. Protein sequence: CASSLYMGQGRSEAFF.